These 29 T cell receptor beta chains share one sample of origin, sequenced in a study of Ad26.COV2.S vaccination and SARS-CoV-2 variants. TCRdb's table, derived via immunoSEQ multiplex PCR, lists solely in-frame clones and lacks some. Among roughly 420,000 clones listed, 85% to 90% were seen once. As to treatment: 15 to 20 received Ad26.COV2.S at low or high dose, single or two shots; a few received placebo; per-sample allocation not given. On day 63 after the first injection, vaccine and placebo recipients gave samples. The starting material was peripheral blood, obtained in a trial of Ad26.COV2.S vaccine versus placebo. These receptors were collected from a person aged 18 to 59 who received the Ad26.COV2.S COVID-19 vaccine or a placebo.

The CDR3 DNA sequence: TGTGCCAGCAGCCCCACCGGATTCTATGGCTACACCTTC. Amino acid sequence: CASSPTGFYGYTF. V and J are TRBV9 and TRBJ1-2; no firm D call. CDR3 size: 13 residues. Per the germline V gene, CDR1 is SGDLS and CDR2 is YYNGEE. The ends were cut back, 4 bases at V and 4 bases at J, with 11 bases in the middle.

The rearrangement joins TRBV10-3 to TRBJ1-4; a weak D match, TRBD1 (6 bases). This CDR3 spans 16 amino acids. Trimming took off 2 bases at V and 8 bases at J, with 18 bases between the two ends. Germline V gene lookup returns CDR1 ENHRY and CDR2 SYGVKD. The CDR3 DNA follows: TGTGCCATCAGTGAGACGCTTGGGGGGCGCGGGGAAAAACTGTTTTTT. It is translated as CAISETLGGRGEKLFF.

This chain uses TRBV10-3 with TRBJ1-2; D not resolved. Germline CDR1 reads ENHRY; CDR2 reads SYGVKD. The V end lost 2 bases, the J end lost 8 bases, and 15 bases lay between the germline ends. The CDR3 consists of 14 residues. The CDR3 is CAISERGEEWGYTF. In nucleotides, the CDR3 is TGTGCCATCAGTGAGCGCGGGGAAGAATGGGGCTACACCTTC.

This clone appeared a single time. The CDR3 nucleotides read TGTGCCAGCACTCCGCCCCGGGACAGGCTAAATTCACCCCTCCACTTT. Translation: CASTPPRDRLNSPLHF. The rearrangement joins TRBV28 to TRBJ1-6; 8 bases fit TRBD1. From germline, CDR1 is MDHEN and CDR2 SYDVKM. The ends lost 7 bases at V and 7 bases at J; junction bases unmatched: 12. This CDR3 has 16 amino acids.

This sequence joins TRBV10-3 and TRBJ2-3; 10 bases match TRBD2. Per germline, CDR1 ENHRY and CDR2 SYGVKD. This CDR3 is 15 amino acids long. Unmatched junction bases numbered 7, after V lost 6 bases and J lost 4 bases. The CDR3 nucleotides read TGTGCCATCAGAACTAGCGGGGATCGGGCAGATACGCAGTATTTT. It codes for CAIRTSGDRADTQYF.

The V call is TRBV24-1, the J call TRBJ2-3; TRBD2 matches 10 bases. CDR3 length: 14 amino acids. After removal of 9 bases from V and 2 bases from J, the junction contained 4 bases not matched to a gene. In germline, CDR1 is KGHDR, CDR2 SFDVKD. Here the CDR3 reads CATETSGLTDTQYF. In nucleotides, the CDR3 is TGTGCCACCGAGACTAGCGGGCTCACAGATACGCAGTATTTT.

This chain links TRBV19 with TRBJ1-5, with 10 bases aligning to TRBD1. Trimming took 4 bases from V and 6 from J; bases not matched to a gene: 9. CDR1 is LNHDA, CDR2 SQIVND, per germline (reference sequence). The CDR3 runs to 16 residues. The CDR3: CASSTAPGQGPQPQHF. CDR3 bases: TGTGCCAGTAGTACCGCCCCGGGACAGGGGCCTCAGCCCCAGCATTTT. Supplemented by reference TRBV19 and TRBJ1-5, the full variable domain reads DGGITQSPKYLFRKEGQNVTLSCEQNLNHDAMYWYRQDPGQGLRLIYYSQIVNDFQKGDIAEGYSVSREKKESFPLTVTSAQKNPTAFYLCASSTAPGQGPQPQHFGDGTRLSIL.

V gene TRBV6-2 or TRBV6-3 combines with J gene TRBJ1-2; D is unresolved. The germline CDR1 and CDR2 sequences are MNHEY and SVGEGT. With 6 bases removed from V and 1 base from J, the gap between germline ends came to 15 bases. The CDR3 covers 15 residues. The CDR3 loop is CASSSGPPINYGYTF. CDR3 in DNA: TGTGCCAGCAGCTCGGGCCCTCCCATTAACTATGGCTACACCTTC.

The chain employs TRBV18 and TRBJ2-1; 10 bases map to TRBD2. Germline trimming cut 3 bases from V and 5 bases from J; bases unmatched to any gene: 4. The germline V gene has CDR1 KGHSH and CDR2 LQKENI. CDR3 length equals 15 residues. This chain's CDR3 is CASSPKTSGHNEQFF. The CDR3 DNA follows: TGTGCCAGCTCACCTAAGACTAGCGGGCACAATGAGCAGTTCTTC.

The chain couples TRBV28 to TRBJ2-7; TRBD2 might be the D (5 bases). The CDR3 spans 14 residues. The ends were cut back, 4 bases at V and 3 bases at J, with 13 bases in the middle. Germline V gives CDR1 MDHEN, CDR2 SYDVKM. The chain's CDR3 is CASSSGLRDYEQYF. The DNA for the CDR3 is TGTGCCAGCAGTTCCGGCTTGAGGGACTACGAGCAGTACTTC.

This clone appeared a single time. The chain joins TRBV5-1 to TRBJ2-1, with 10 bases lining up with TRBD1. Germline assignment: CDR1 SGHRS and CDR2 YFSETQ. CDR3 length equals 15 residues. Losses at the gene ends were 1 base for V and 8 bases for J; bases not matched to a gene: 6. DNA of the CDR3: TGCGCCAGCAGCTTGCTAGGACAGGGGGTGGATGAGCAGTTCTTC. Translated, it gives CASSLLGQGVDEQFF.

V is TRBV7-8 and J is TRBJ2-1, with TRBD1 as a possible D gene (7 bases). CDR3 size: 12 residues. Germline CDR1 reads SGHVS; CDR2 reads FQNEAQ. For the CDR3, the DNA is TGTGCTGGAGGGGGCCTCTACAATGAGCAGTTCTTC. Its protein product is CAGGGLYNEQFF.

The CDR3 region is CASSSSSYEQYF. The CDR3, as DNA: TGTGCCAGCAGCTCTAGCTCCTACGAGCAGTACTTC. The chain recombines TRBV11-2 with TRBJ2-7; D not resolved. Germline V gives CDR1 SGHAT, CDR2 FQNNGV. This CDR3 has 12 amino acids. V was clipped by 4 bases and J by 0 bases, with 4 bases between them.

The chain uses TRBV2 and TRBJ1-6; possibly TRBD1 for D (5 bases). CDR3 length: 14 amino acids. Germline CDR1 SNHLY, CDR2 FYNNEI. The V end lost 3 bases, the J end lost 6 bases, and 9 bases lay between the germline ends. The DNA of the CDR3 is TGTGCCAGCAGTGAGCAGGGCCTTAATTCACCCCTCCACTTT. It codes for CASSEQGLNSPLHF.

J is TRBJ1-6 and V is TRBV6-5; 8 bases align to TRBD1. The V gene's germline CDR1 is MNHEY and CDR2 SVGAGI. Germline trimming cut 7 bases from V and 7 bases from J; bases unmatched to any gene: 9. The CDR3 has 15 residues. The CDR3 DNA is TGTGCCAGCAAGGGGCAGGGGGCTTCAAATTCACCCCTCCACTTT. This gives the protein CASKGQGASNSPLHF.

The chain employs TRBV7-9 and TRBJ2-5; 12 nucleotides align to TRBD2. The CDR3 length is 16 residues. Germline V gene lookup returns CDR1 SEHNR and CDR2 FQNEAQ (reference sequence). Trimming cost V 9 bases and J 3 bases; bases outside gene matches: 11. For the CDR3, the DNA is TGTGCCAGTCCCCTAGCGGGGGGGCGCCGCAAAGAGACCCAGTACTTC. This sequence encodes CASPLAGGRRKETQYF.

CDR3 nucleotides: TGTGCCAGCAGCCCGAGAGCAGGGGACAATGAGCAGTTCTTC. It yields the protein CASSPRAGDNEQFF. J is TRBJ2-1 and V is TRBV11-3, with D possibly being TRBD1 (6 bases). The CDR3 is 14 residues long. Trimming took off 5 bases at V and 5 bases at J, with 13 bases between the two ends. Germline-derived CDR1 and CDR2 are SGHNT and YENEEA.

The chain links TRBV19 to TRBJ2-2; the match to TRBD2 covers 11 bases. CDR1 and CDR2 from the germline V gene are LNHDA and SQIVND (reference sequence). This CDR3 spans 17 amino acids. V was clipped by 6 bases and J by 4 bases; unmatched bases: 10. This CDR3 reads CASSPSALAGGTGELFF. DNA for the CDR3: TGTGCCAGTAGCCCTAGTGCGCTAGCGGGGGGCACCGGGGAGCTGTTTTTT.

This clone has just one count. This rearrangement joins TRBV12-3 or TRBV12-4 to TRBJ2-1; D is undetermined. The CDR3 is 13 residues long. V gave up 1 base and J gave up 8 bases, with 9 bases separating them. CDR3 coding DNA: TGTGCCAGCAGTTTAGTAGGAAGCGATGAGCAGTTCTTC. It is translated as CASSLVGSDEQFF.

The chain uses TRBV7-9 and TRBJ1-2; TRBD1 aligns across 7 bases. CDR3 length equals 14 residues. With 5 bases clipped from V and 8 bases from J, the junction kept 11 bases outside the gene matches. Germline CDR1 and CDR2: SEHNR and FQNEAQ (reference sequence). CDR3 protein: CASSHVVDREGYTF. CDR3 in DNA: TGTGCCAGCAGCCACGTCGTTGACAGGGAAGGCTACACCTTC. The full variable domain, its missing parts supplied by reference TRBV7-9 and TRBJ1-2, is DTGVSQNPRHKITKRGQNVTFRCDPISEHNRLYWYRQTLGQGPEFLTYFQNEAQLEKSRLLSDRFSAERPKGSFSTLEIQRTEQGDSAMYLCASSHVVDREGYTFGSGTRLTVV.

The chain joins TRBV30 to TRBJ2-3; TRBD2 might be the D (5 bases). Germline V gene lookup returns CDR1 GTSNPN and CDR2 SVGIG (reference sequence). Trimming shortened V by 5 bases and J by 5 bases, and 8 bases separated the two germline ends. This CDR3 spans 11 amino acids. The CDR3 sequence: CAWSEGDTQYF. For the CDR3, the DNA is TGTGCCTGGTCCGAGGGAGATACGCAGTATTTT.

The CDR3 spells CASSAGGSSTDTQYF. The CDR3 DNA sequence: TGCGCCAGCAGCGCGGGGGGCTCTAGCACAGATACGCAGTATTTT. The rearrangement uses TRBV4-3 and TRBJ2-3, with 8 bases identical to TRBD2. This CDR3 comprises 15 residues. Per germline, CDR1 LGHNA and CDR2 YSLEER. V shed 5 bases and J 0 bases; nucleotides not matched to a gene: 4.

The chain uses TRBV7-9 and TRBJ1-4; possible D gene TRBD1, 5 bases. This CDR3 has 17 residues. Germline CDR1 is SEHNR and CDR2 is FQNEAQ (reference sequence). Trimming stripped 1 base from V and 0 bases from J, with 12 bases between. The CDR3 nucleotides are TGTGCCAGCAGCTTAGGCGGGGGGATAGCAACTAATGAAAAACTGTTTTTT. As protein: CASSLGGGIATNEKLFF.

This sequence joins TRBV6-6 and TRBJ2-7, with TRBD2 identical over 7 bases. The CDR3 is 13 residues long. Trimming cost V 6 bases and J 6 bases; bases outside gene matches: 8. Germline CDR1 is MNHNY and CDR2 is SVGAGI (reference sequence). The CDR3 region is CASRVTSVSEQYF. The CDR3 nucleotides are TGTGCCAGCAGGGTCACTAGCGTCAGCGAGCAGTACTTC.

The chain links TRBV29-1 to TRBJ2-5; 10 nucleotides match TRBD1. Losses at the gene ends were 6 bases for V and 5 bases for J; bases not matched to a gene: 9. CDR1 and CDR2 (germline): SQVTM, ANQGSEA. This CDR3 is 14 amino acids long. Here the CDR3 reads CSVAGQGFWETQYF. CDR3 DNA sequence: TGCAGCGTGGCGGGACAGGGGTTTTGGGAGACCCAGTACTTC.

This chain links TRBV28 with TRBJ1-6; tentative D call: TRBD1 (6 bases). The ends were cut back, 6 bases at V and 3 bases at J, with 21 bases in the middle. The CDR3 is 18 residues long. CDR1 MDHEN and CDR2 SYDVKM come from the germline V gene. The CDR3 DNA reads as TGTGCCAGCAGCACTTTTTCGACAGGACGATTCTATAATTCACCCCTCCACTTT. It yields the protein CASSTFSTGRFYNSPLHF.

The CDR3 sequence: CASSEALWNTEAFF. DNA for the CDR3: TGTGCCAGCAGTGAAGCGCTCTGGAACACTGAAGCTTTCTTT. V and J are TRBV2 and TRBJ1-1; D is unresolved. V lost 0 bases and J 1 base, leaving 6 bases between the germline ends. This CDR3 is 14 amino acids long. Looked up from germline, CDR1 is SNHLY and CDR2 is FYNNEI. The entire variable domain, with the rest obtained from reference TRBV2 and TRBJ1-1, is as follows: EPEVTQTPSHQVTQMGQEVILRCVPISNHLYFYWYRQILGQKVEFLVSFYNNEISEKSEIFDDQFSVERPDGSNFTLKIRSTKLEDSAMYFCASSEALWNTEAFFGQGTRLTVV.

The CDR3 region is CASRGLAGPNIQYF. CDR3 bases: TGTGCCAGCAGAGGACTAGCGGGGCCAAACATTCAGTACTTC. The chain joins TRBV2 to TRBJ2-4; 12 bases fit TRBD2. CDR3 length: 14 residues. The germline gives CDR1 SNHLY, CDR2 FYNNEI. The junction had 3 bases not matched to a gene; V was cut back by 6 bases and J by 6 bases.

This chain links TRBV18 with TRBJ1-6; 7 bases agree with TRBD1. J gave up 8 bases and V 6 bases, and 4 bases lay outside the gene matches. Germline CDR1 reads KGHSH; CDR2 reads LQKENI. This CDR3 has 13 residues. CDR3 sequence: CASSQGTDSPLHF. DNA of the CDR3: TGTGCCAGCTCCCAAGGGACAGATTCACCCCTCCACTTT.